The entry below describes one T cell receptor beta chain. Trimming stripped 0 bases from V and 2 bases from J, with 11 bases between. The germline V gene encodes CDR1 MNHEY and CDR2 SVGAGI. This CDR3 spans 15 amino acids. This record comes from a study of blood T cell repertoires in COVID-19. Study at large: Sources were T cells, B-cell-depleted T cells, or PBMCs; the material itself was cDNA or gDNA.

Some clones are missing from TCRdb's copy, which holds only in-frame ones; the method was immunoSEQ multiplex PCR. Of about 140,000 clones listed, more than 65% are singletons. The chain combines TRBV6-5 with TRBJ2-7, with D hard to call. This TCR derives from an elderly man with acute or convalescent COVID-19. Sequencing was performed on peripheral blood. CDR3 sequence (DNA): TGTGCCAGCAGTTACTCGGGTCGGGTAACCTACGAGCAGTACTTC. It yields the protein CASSYSGRVTYEQYF.